These T cell receptor beta chains were read from a single sample in a study of shared clonotypes between healthy human individuals. Assay used: immunoSEQ multiplex PCR; TCRdb lists only in-frame clones, some missing. Of a few million clones listed, about 92% are singletons. Sequencing was done on a sample of naive CD4+ T cells sorted from blood. These TCRs come from a young man in good health. Each CDR3 is given with its conserved first and last residue. A D gene is named only where the DNA matches it firmly. Size values are once, few and many counts, or a class for expanded clones, and some rows have none.

CDR3nt: TGTGCCAGCAGCAACACAGGTTTCTCCTACGAGCAGTACTTC
CDR3aa: CASSNTGFSYEQYF
j_gene: TRBJ2-7
v_gene: TRBV6-5
len: 14
d_gene: .
abundance: .

CDR3nt: TGCGCCAGCATGAGCGGGACTGGGGCCAACGTCCTGACTTTC
CDR3aa: CASMSGTGANVLTF
j_gene: TRBJ2-6
v_gene: TRBV4-1
len: 14
d_gene: TRBD2
abundance: .

CDR3nt: TGTGCCTGGAGTGCGACCATGAACACTGAAGCTTTCTTT
CDR3aa: CAWSATMNTEAFF
j_gene: TRBJ1-1
v_gene: TRBV30
len: 13
d_gene: .
abundance: .

CDR3nt: TGTGCCAGCAGCTTGGACGTGGGAACGTCGAATGAGCAGTTCTTC
CDR3aa: CASSLDVGTSNEQFF
j_gene: TRBJ2-1
v_gene: TRBV5-4
len: 15
d_gene: .
abundance: .

CDR3nt: TGTGCCAGCAGCCCCTCACAGGGAAGCACCGGCCCGTTCTATGGCTACACCTTC
CDR3aa: CASSPSQGSTGPFYGYTF
j_gene: TRBJ1-2
v_gene: TRBV2
len: 18
d_gene: .
abundance: .

CDR3nt: TGTGCCAGCACCACATCTAGCGGGGGGGCCCAAGAGACCCAGTACTTC
CDR3aa: CASTTSSGGAQETQYF
j_gene: TRBJ2-5
v_gene: TRBV9
len: 16
d_gene: TRBD2
abundance: once

CDR3nt: TGTGCCAGCACCACCGGGACTAGCGGCCCTGGGACCCAGTACTTC
CDR3aa: CASTTGTSGPGTQYF
j_gene: TRBJ2-5
v_gene: TRBV6-1
len: 15
d_gene: TRBD2
abundance: .

CDR3nt: TGTGCCAGCAGTCCACCGACAGGGGGCTCTGGAAACACCATATATTTT
CDR3aa: CASSPPTGGSGNTIYF
j_gene: TRBJ1-3
v_gene: TRBV28
len: 16
d_gene: TRBD1
abundance: .

CDR3nt: TGTGCCAGCAGTGGACAGGGGTACCAGCCCCAGCATTTT
CDR3aa: CASSGQGYQPQHF
j_gene: TRBJ1-5
v_gene: TRBV6-5
len: 13
d_gene: TRBD1
abundance: once

CDR3nt: TGTGCCATCAGTGAGTCGGAGGGTGGAAACACCATATATTTT
CDR3aa: CAISESEGGNTIYF
j_gene: TRBJ1-3
v_gene: TRBV10-3
len: 14
d_gene: .
abundance: .

CDR3nt: TGTGCCAGCAACGTACACAGCAGCTCTGGGGCCAACGTCCTGACTTTC
CDR3aa: CASNVHSSSGANVLTF
j_gene: TRBJ2-6
v_gene: TRBV7-9
len: 16
d_gene: .
abundance: .

CDR3nt: TGTGCCAGCAGCCCACGACTAGCGGGAGGGCCGGGCACCGGGGAGCTGTTTTTT
CDR3aa: CASSPRLAGGPGTGELFF
j_gene: TRBJ2-2
v_gene: TRBV7-2
len: 18
d_gene: TRBD2
abundance: .

CDR3nt: TGTGCCTGGAGTGGAGGGACTAGCGGCCTCTCCTACGAGCAGTACTTC
CDR3aa: CAWSGGTSGLSYEQYF
j_gene: TRBJ2-7
v_gene: TRBV30
len: 16
d_gene: TRBD2
abundance: .

CDR3nt: TGCGCCAGCAGCTTGCAGGGGAACACTGAGGCTTTCTTT
CDR3aa: CASSLQGNTEAFF
j_gene: TRBJ1-1
v_gene: TRBV5-1
len: 13
d_gene: .
abundance: .

CDR3nt: TGTGCCTGGAGTCTCAGGGGTCCCTATGGCTACACCTTC
CDR3aa: CAWSLRGPYGYTF
j_gene: TRBJ1-2
v_gene: TRBV30
len: 13
d_gene: .
abundance: .

CDR3nt: TGTGCTAGTGGTTTGGTACTGACGCGACTAGACAACTACAATGAGCAGTTCTTC
CDR3aa: CASGLVLTRLDNYNEQFF
j_gene: TRBJ2-1
v_gene: TRBV12-5
len: 18
d_gene: .
abundance: .

CDR3nt: TGCGCCAGCAAGGACTTAAACCCGTCGGGCTCCTATAATTCACCCCTCCACTTT
CDR3aa: CASKDLNPSGSYNSPLHF
j_gene: TRBJ1-6
v_gene: TRBV5-1
len: 18
d_gene: .
abundance: .

CDR3nt: TGTGCCAGCAGCTTGGGGGGCTTTTCGGACACTGAAGCTTTCTTT
CDR3aa: CASSLGGFSDTEAFF
j_gene: TRBJ1-1
v_gene: TRBV5-4
len: 15
d_gene: .
abundance: once

CDR3nt: TGTGCCAGCAGTGGGGACAGGGTTTTAAACGAGCAGTACTTC
CDR3aa: CASSGDRVLNEQYF
j_gene: TRBJ2-7
v_gene: TRBV6-5
len: 14
d_gene: TRBD1
abundance: .

CDR3nt: TGTGCCAGTAGTGCTAGACAGGGACGTAGGTTGGACGAGCAGTACTTC
CDR3aa: CASSARQGRRLDEQYF
j_gene: TRBJ2-7
v_gene: TRBV19
len: 16
d_gene: TRBD1
abundance: .

CDR3nt: TGTGCCAGTACCCTTGTTGGGACAGGGGTGGGTGGCACAGATACGCAGTATTTT
CDR3aa: CASTLVGTGVGGTDTQYF
j_gene: TRBJ2-3
v_gene: TRBV19
len: 18
d_gene: TRBD1
abundance: .

CDR3nt: TGTGCCAGCAGCTTGGGCAGGGGTAACAATGAGCAGTTCTTC
CDR3aa: CASSLGRGNNEQFF
j_gene: TRBJ2-1
v_gene: TRBV11-3
len: 14
d_gene: .
abundance: .

CDR3nt: TGCGCCAGCAGCTTATCCGGGAGCACAACCTACGAGCAGTACTTC
CDR3aa: CASSLSGSTTYEQYF
j_gene: TRBJ2-7
v_gene: TRBV5-1
len: 15
d_gene: .
abundance: .

CDR3nt: TGCAGCGTTGCGACCGGGACAGGGGTCGAAAAACTGTTTTTT
CDR3aa: CSVATGTGVEKLFF
j_gene: TRBJ1-4
v_gene: TRBV29-1
len: 14
d_gene: TRBD1
abundance: .

CDR3nt: TGCGCCAGCAGCGTAACGCGAACAGATTTCGGGGAGCTGTTTTTT
CDR3aa: CASSVTRTDFGELFF
j_gene: TRBJ2-2
v_gene: TRBV5-1
len: 15
d_gene: .
abundance: .

CDR3nt: TGTGCCAGCAGCCCTGCCGGGACACTTAACACCGGGGAGCTGTTTTTT
CDR3aa: CASSPAGTLNTGELFF
j_gene: TRBJ2-2
v_gene: TRBV7-9
len: 16
d_gene: .
abundance: .

CDR3nt: TGTGCCAGCAGTTTAGGGGGGCCGAGTAATTCACCCCTCCACTTT
CDR3aa: CASSLGGPSNSPLHF
j_gene: TRBJ1-6
v_gene: TRBV28
len: 15
d_gene: .
abundance: .

CDR3nt: TGTGCCAGCAGTGAAGCAAACCAAGGCCGAACTTCCTACAATGAGCAGTTCTTC
CDR3aa: CASSEANQGRTSYNEQFF
j_gene: TRBJ2-1
v_gene: TRBV2
len: 18
d_gene: .
abundance: .

CDR3nt: TGTGCCAGCAGTTTGTCGCTCGGGGGCCGGGTCGAGCAGTACTTC
CDR3aa: CASSLSLGGRVEQYF
j_gene: TRBJ2-7
v_gene: TRBV27
len: 15
d_gene: .
abundance: .

CDR3nt: TGCGCCAGCAGCTTTGACGGGGCAGGGTTAGGGACCTACGAGCAGTACTTC
CDR3aa: CASSFDGAGLGTYEQYF
j_gene: TRBJ2-7
v_gene: TRBV5-1
len: 17
d_gene: .
abundance: once

CDR3nt: TGTGCCAGTAGTATCTGGGGCAGTGACTACGAGCAGTACTTC
CDR3aa: CASSIWGSDYEQYF
j_gene: TRBJ2-7
v_gene: TRBV19
len: 14
d_gene: .
abundance: .

CDR3nt: TGTGCCTGGATCGACAGGAGAGGCCACAATGAGCAGTTCTTC
CDR3aa: CAWIDRRGHNEQFF
j_gene: TRBJ2-1
v_gene: TRBV30
len: 14
d_gene: .
abundance: .

CDR3nt: TGTGCCAGCAGTTCACCGCCCGGAGCTGGAAACACCATATATTTT
CDR3aa: CASSSPPGAGNTIYF
j_gene: TRBJ1-3
v_gene: TRBV28
len: 15
d_gene: .
abundance: .

CDR3nt: TGTGCCAGCAGCTTGACTAGCGGGAACACCGGGGAGCTGTTTTTT
CDR3aa: CASSLTSGNTGELFF
j_gene: TRBJ2-2
v_gene: TRBV5-5
len: 15
d_gene: TRBD2
abundance: .

CDR3nt: TGTGCCAGCAGGTTAATTAGGGGGGATCGACGGGAGCTGTTTTTT
CDR3aa: CASRLIRGDRRELFF
j_gene: TRBJ2-2
v_gene: TRBV7-8
len: 15
d_gene: .
abundance: .

CDR3nt: TGTGCCTGGAGTGGACAGGCGAGCTCCTACAATGAGCAGTTCTTC
CDR3aa: CAWSGQASSYNEQFF
j_gene: TRBJ2-1
v_gene: TRBV30
len: 15
d_gene: .
abundance: .

CDR3nt: TGTGCCAGTAGTTCCCTCGGGAGAGACTCTGGAAACACCATATATTTT
CDR3aa: CASSSLGRDSGNTIYF
j_gene: TRBJ1-3
v_gene: TRBV19
len: 16
d_gene: .
abundance: .

CDR3nt: TGTGCCAGCAGTCTCGGCGGGACACTGAACACTGAAGCTTTCTTT
CDR3aa: CASSLGGTLNTEAFF
j_gene: TRBJ1-1
v_gene: TRBV6-6
len: 15
d_gene: .
abundance: .

CDR3nt: TGTGCCAGCAGCTTAATGACCGGGGGGGCCACAGATACGCAGTATTTT
CDR3aa: CASSLMTGGATDTQYF
j_gene: TRBJ2-3
v_gene: TRBV7-8
len: 16
d_gene: TRBD2
abundance: .

CDR3nt: TGTGCCAGCACGGGGGGAAGTAACACTGAAGCTTTCTTT
CDR3aa: CASTGGSNTEAFF
j_gene: TRBJ1-1
v_gene: TRBV6-1
len: 13
d_gene: .
abundance: .

CDR3nt: TGTGCCAGCAGTGAACAGGGGGAAGAGAAACTGTTTTTT
CDR3aa: CASSEQGEEKLFF
j_gene: TRBJ1-4
v_gene: TRBV2
len: 13
d_gene: TRBD1
abundance: .

CDR3nt: TGTGCCAGCAGTCTCCAACGGAACACTGAAGCTTTCTTT
CDR3aa: CASSLQRNTEAFF
j_gene: TRBJ1-1
v_gene: TRBV27
len: 13
d_gene: .
abundance: .

CDR3nt: TGTGCCAGCAGTTTAGGTCGGGACGCACGTTATTATGGCTACACCTTC
CDR3aa: CASSLGRDARYYGYTF
j_gene: TRBJ1-2
v_gene: TRBV7-2
len: 16
d_gene: .
abundance: .

CDR3nt: TGTGCCAGCAGCTTGGGGGCTAGCGGCACAGATACGCAGTATTTT
CDR3aa: CASSLGASGTDTQYF
j_gene: TRBJ2-3
v_gene: TRBV5-8
len: 15
d_gene: .
abundance: .

CDR3nt: TGTGCCAGCAGGGAAGGGACAGGGAACTATGGCTACACCTTC
CDR3aa: CASREGTGNYGYTF
j_gene: TRBJ1-2
v_gene: TRBV2
len: 14
d_gene: TRBD1
abundance: few

CDR3nt: TGTGCCAGCAGTTACGGCGGGAATGCGAGGGGCTACACCTTC
CDR3aa: CASSYGGNARGYTF
j_gene: TRBJ1-2
v_gene: TRBV6-5
len: 14
d_gene: .
abundance: .

CDR3nt: TGTGCCAGTAGTATAACGTCTCAGGAGCAGTACTTC
CDR3aa: CASSITSQEQYF
j_gene: TRBJ2-7
v_gene: TRBV19
len: 12
d_gene: .
abundance: .

CDR3nt: TGTGCCAGCAGTGAGAGGACAGCGAACACCGGGGAGCTGTTTTTT
CDR3aa: CASSERTANTGELFF
j_gene: TRBJ2-2
v_gene: TRBV2
len: 15
d_gene: .
abundance: .